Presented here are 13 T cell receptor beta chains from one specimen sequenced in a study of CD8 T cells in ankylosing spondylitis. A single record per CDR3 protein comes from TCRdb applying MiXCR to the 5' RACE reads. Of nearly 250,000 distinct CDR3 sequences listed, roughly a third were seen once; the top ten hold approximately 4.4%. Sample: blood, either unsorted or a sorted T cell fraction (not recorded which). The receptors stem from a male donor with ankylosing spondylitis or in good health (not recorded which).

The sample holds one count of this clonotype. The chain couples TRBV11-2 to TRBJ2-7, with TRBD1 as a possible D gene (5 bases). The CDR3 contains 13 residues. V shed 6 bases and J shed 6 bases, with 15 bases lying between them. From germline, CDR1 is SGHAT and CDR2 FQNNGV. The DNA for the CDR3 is TGTGCCAGCAGAGGTGGGCAGGGTGGCGAGCAGTACTTC. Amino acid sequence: CASRGGQGGEQYF.

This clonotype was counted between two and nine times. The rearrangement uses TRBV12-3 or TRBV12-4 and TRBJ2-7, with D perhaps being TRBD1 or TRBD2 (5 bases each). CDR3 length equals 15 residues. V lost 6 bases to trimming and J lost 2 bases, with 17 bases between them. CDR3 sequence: CASSLYRDGAYEQYF. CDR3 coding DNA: TGTGCCAGCAGCCTCTACCGGGACGGAGCCTACGAGCAGTACTTC.

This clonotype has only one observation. The CDR3 loop reads CASSVAPTIDDEQYF. The CDR3 DNA sequence: TGTGCCAGCAGCGTAGCACCGACTATTGACGACGAGCAGTACTTC. The V and J genes are TRBV9 and TRBJ2-7, with D possibly matching TRBD2 (5 bases). Germline V CDR1 and CDR2: SGDLS, YYNGEE. Between the trimmed V and J ends, which lost 0 bases and 5 bases, there was a span of 15 bases. The CDR3 loop spans 15 amino acids.

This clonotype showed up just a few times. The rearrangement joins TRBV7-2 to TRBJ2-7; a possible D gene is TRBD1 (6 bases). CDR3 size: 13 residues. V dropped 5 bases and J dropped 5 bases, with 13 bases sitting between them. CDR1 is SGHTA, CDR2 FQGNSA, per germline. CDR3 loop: CASSTRQEDEQYF. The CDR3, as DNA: TGTGCCAGCAGCACCCGACAGGAGGACGAGCAGTACTTC.

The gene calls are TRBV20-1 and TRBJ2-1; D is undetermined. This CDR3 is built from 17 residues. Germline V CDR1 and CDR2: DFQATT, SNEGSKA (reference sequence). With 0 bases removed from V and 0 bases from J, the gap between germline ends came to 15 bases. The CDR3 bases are TGCAGTGCTAGAGATCTCCCGGGCAGTAGCTCCTACAATGAGCAGTTCTTC. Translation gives CSARDLPGSSSYNEQFF.

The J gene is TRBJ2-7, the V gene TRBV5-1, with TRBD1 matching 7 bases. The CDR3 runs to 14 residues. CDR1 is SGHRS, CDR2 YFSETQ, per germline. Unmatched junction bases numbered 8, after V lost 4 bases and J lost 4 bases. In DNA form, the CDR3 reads TGCGCCAGCAGCCTAACAGGGGAACTATACGAGCAGTACTTC. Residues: CASSLTGELYEQYF.

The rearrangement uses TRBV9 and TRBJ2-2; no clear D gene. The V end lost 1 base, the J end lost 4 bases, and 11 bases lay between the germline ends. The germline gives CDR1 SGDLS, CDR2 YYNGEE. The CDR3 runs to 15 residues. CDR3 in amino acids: CASSVWGSATGELFF. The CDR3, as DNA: TGTGCCAGCAGCGTATGGGGATCGGCCACCGGGGAGCTGTTTTTT.

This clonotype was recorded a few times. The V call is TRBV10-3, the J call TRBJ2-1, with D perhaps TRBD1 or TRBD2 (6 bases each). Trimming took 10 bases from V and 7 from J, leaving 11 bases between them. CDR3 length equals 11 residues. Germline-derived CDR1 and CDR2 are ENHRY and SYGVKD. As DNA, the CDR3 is TGTGCCACGAGGGGGGAAAATGAGCAGTTCTTC. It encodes CATRGENEQFF.

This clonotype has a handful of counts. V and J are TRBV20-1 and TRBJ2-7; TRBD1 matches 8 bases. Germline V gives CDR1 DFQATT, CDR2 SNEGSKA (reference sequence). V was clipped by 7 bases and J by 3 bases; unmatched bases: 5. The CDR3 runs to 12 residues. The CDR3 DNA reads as TGCAGTGTTCCAGACAGGGGCTACGAGCAGTACTTC. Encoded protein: CSVPDRGYEQYF.

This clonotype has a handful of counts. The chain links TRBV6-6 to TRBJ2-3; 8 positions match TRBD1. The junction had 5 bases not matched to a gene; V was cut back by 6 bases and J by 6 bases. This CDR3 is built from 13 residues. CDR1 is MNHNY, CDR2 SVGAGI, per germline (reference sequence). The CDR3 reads CASRDQGADTQYF. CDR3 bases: TGTGCCAGCAGGGATCAGGGGGCCGATACGCAGTATTTT.

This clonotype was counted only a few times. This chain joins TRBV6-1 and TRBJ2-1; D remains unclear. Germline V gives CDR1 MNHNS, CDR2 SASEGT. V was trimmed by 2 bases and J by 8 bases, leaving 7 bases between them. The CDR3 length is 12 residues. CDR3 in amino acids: CASSETADEQFF. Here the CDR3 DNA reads TGTGCCAGCAGTGAAACCGCCGATGAGCAGTTCTTC.

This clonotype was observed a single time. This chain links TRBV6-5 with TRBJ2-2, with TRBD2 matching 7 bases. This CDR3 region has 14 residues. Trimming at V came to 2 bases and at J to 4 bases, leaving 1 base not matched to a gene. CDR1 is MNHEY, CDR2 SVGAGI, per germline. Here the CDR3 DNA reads TGTGCCAGCAGTTACGGGGAGGGCACCGGGGAGCTGTTTTTT. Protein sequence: CASSYGEGTGELFF.

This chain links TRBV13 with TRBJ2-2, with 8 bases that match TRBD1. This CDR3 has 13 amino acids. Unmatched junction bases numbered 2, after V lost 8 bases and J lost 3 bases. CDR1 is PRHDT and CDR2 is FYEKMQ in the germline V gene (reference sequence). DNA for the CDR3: TGTGCCAGCGGGACAGGAGACACCGGGGAGCTGTTTTTT. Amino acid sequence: CASGTGDTGELFF.